This T cell receptor beta chain was observed in a study of brain T cells in children with intractable seizures (dated by TCRdb to about 2021). For the wider study: Resected brain tissue from roughly 53 pediatric epilepsy surgery cases was first screened for immune gene transcripts using a NanoString immunology panel. Of the approximately twelve selected surgery cases, pre-surgery blood was also sequenced for eight, so four had brain tissue only. What the work shows at the level of the full study, not this receptor alone: Sequencing depth differed between pre- and post-surgery blood, so clones missing from the pre-surgery sample may reflect undersampling. Viral specificity was inferred only from CDR3 sequence similarity, and patients' HCMV serostatus was unknown.

The time point label for this specimen denotes: resected brain tissue, or blood drawn just prior to surgery. The surgery cases with the highest brain T cell transcript signatures were chosen for TCR beta chain sequencing of brain tissue, and also of blood when blood was available. Before surgery, the patients had been given at least one anti-epileptic drug. The TCR-sequenced patients were children whose drug-resistant epilepsy was caused by tuberous sclerosis complex, focal cortical dysplasia, Rasmussen encephalitis or hemimegalencephaly. Blood samples were drawn just before the epilepsy surgery. The Monarch genomic DNA purification kit was used to extract bulk genomic DNA from unsorted brain tissue and from whole blood. Relative to germline, V is 9 bases shorter and J is 4 bases shorter, with 4 bases between their ends. From the cysteine through the phenylalanine, the CDR3 covers 9 amino acids. The retained sequence is limited to the CDR3, 27 bases, with the frame set at the first base. For CDR1 and CDR2, the germline V gene (reference sequence) lists WNHNN and SYGVQD.

TCR beta chain sequences were generated from genomic DNA using the immunoSEQ assay. In the source study's methods: Any CDR3 sequence that did not begin with the conserved framework cysteine at position 104 was removed by hand. Clonality was calculated as one minus the normalized Shannon's Diversity Index, with values ranging from 0 (maximal diversity) to 1 (oligoclonal). Differences in the frequency of the same CDR3 between samples, such as brain versus blood, were assessed with chi-squared comparison-of-proportions tests. Public clonotypes were found by searching immuneACCESS, and the VDJdb browser was used to assess similarity to known antiviral clonotypes. Held by TCRdb, this immuneACCESS table contains in-frame sequences only and omits some clones. Under half of the omission traces to an unresolved V gene where checked; the cause of the rest is unknown. The DNA gave D and trimming, while V, J and clone size come from that table. The sample table shows 100,000 to 120,000 clones, and roughly 92% are seen once. 3.8% of the sample is held by the ten biggest clonotypes.

This clone was counted between two and nine times. No cognate antigen has been identified for it. Base qualities are not provided; no much larger clone lies one nucleotide away. This TCR came from a boy in the first two years of life with hemimegalencephaly and intractable seizures. The source material was peripheral blood, sampled at surgery. Recombination joined TRBV10-1 with TRBJ2-7; the D gene remains uncertain. The encoded CDR3 is CAREYEQYF. Read as DNA, the sequence is TGCGCCAGGGAATACGAGCAGTACTTC.